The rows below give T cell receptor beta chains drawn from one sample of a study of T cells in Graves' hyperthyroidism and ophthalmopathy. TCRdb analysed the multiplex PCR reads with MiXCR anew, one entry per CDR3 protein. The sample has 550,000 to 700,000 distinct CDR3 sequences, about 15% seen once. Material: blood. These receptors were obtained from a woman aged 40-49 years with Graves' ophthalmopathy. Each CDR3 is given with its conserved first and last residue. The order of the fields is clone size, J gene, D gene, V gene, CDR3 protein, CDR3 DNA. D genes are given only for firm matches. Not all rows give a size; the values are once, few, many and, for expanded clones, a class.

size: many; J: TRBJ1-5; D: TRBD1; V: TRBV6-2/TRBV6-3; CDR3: CASSYSKGQGLNQPQHF; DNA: TGTGCCAGCAGTTACTCGAAGGGACAGGGTCTTAATCAGCCCCAGCATTTT
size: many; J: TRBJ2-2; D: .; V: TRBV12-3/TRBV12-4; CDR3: CASSSLAANTGELFF; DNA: TGTGCCAGCAGTTCTCTAGCCGCGAACACCGGGGAGCTGTTTTTT
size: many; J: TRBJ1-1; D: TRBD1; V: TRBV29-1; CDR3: CSVVTGENTEAFF; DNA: TGCAGCGTTGTAACAGGGGAGAACACTGAAGCTTTCTTT
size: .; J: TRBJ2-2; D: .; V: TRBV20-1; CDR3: CSARDVSAKNTGELFF; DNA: TGCAGTGCTAGAGATGTAAGTGCGAAGAACACCGGGGAGCTGTTTTTT
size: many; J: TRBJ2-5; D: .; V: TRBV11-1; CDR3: CASSLADMSRKETQYF; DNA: TGTGCCAGCAGCTTAGCGGATATGTCTAGGAAAGAGACCCAGTACTTC
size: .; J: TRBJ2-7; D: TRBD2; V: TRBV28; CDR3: CASSTPSGGIYEQYF; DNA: TGTGCCAGCAGTACCCCTAGCGGAGGGATTTACGAGCAGTACTTC
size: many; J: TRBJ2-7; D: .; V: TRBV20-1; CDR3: CSAPAEGSYEQYF; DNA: TGCAGTGCCCCGGCGGAGGGGTCCTACGAGCAGTACTTC
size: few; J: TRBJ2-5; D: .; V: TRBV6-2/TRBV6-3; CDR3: CASRADRRGPQETQYF; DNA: TGTGCCAGCAGAGCAGACAGGCGAGGCCCCCAAGAGACCCAGTACTTC
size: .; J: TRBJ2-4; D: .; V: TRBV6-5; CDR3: CASSSPRRAKNIQYF; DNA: TGTGCCAGCAGTTCACCTAGGCGGGCCAAAAACATTCAGTACTTC
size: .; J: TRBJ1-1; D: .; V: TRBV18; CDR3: CASSPADRVTEAFF; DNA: TGTGCCAGCTCACCAGCGGACAGAGTCACTGAAGCTTTCTTT
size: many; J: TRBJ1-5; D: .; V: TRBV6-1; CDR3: CASSETTSQPQHF; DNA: TGTGCCAGCAGTGAAACGACAAGTCAGCCCCAGCATTTT
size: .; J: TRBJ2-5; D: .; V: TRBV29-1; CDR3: CSVVGQSLRETQYF; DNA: TGCAGCGTGGTAGGACAGAGCCTACGAGAGACCCAGTACTTC
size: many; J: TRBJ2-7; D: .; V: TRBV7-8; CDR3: CASSLIEGSGYEQYF; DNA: TGTGCCAGCAGCTTAATAGAAGGGTCGGGGTACGAGCAGTACTTC
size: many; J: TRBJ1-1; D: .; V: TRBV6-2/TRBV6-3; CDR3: CASSSIPKRRGEAFF; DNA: TGTGCCAGCAGTTCCATCCCGAAAAGGCGAGGTGAAGCTTTCTTT
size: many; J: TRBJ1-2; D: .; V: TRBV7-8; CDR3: CASSLAVTGMYGYTF; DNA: TGTGCCAGCAGCTTAGCAGTCACCGGAATGTATGGCTACACCTTC
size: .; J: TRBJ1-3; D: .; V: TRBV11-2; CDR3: CASSFTGYSGNTIYF; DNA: TGTGCCAGCAGCTTTACAGGCTACTCTGGAAACACCATATATTTT
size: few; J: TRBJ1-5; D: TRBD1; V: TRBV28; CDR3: CASSSPRDSSFNQPQHF; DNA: TGTGCCAGCAGTTCTCCCAGGGACAGCAGTTTCAATCAGCCCCAGCATTTT
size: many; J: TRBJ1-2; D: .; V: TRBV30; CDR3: CAGQNRAGYGYTF; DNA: TGTGCCGGACAGAACAGGGCAGGCTATGGCTACACCTTC
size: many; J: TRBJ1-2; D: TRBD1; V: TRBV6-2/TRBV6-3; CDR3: CASSAGQGAFSSGYTF; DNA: TGTGCCAGCAGTGCCGGACAGGGGGCTTTTTCTTCTGGCTACACCTTC
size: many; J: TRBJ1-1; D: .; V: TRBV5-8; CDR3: CASSPRWGDESEAFF; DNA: TGTGCCAGCAGCCCCCGTTGGGGCGATGAGTCTGAAGCTTTCTTT
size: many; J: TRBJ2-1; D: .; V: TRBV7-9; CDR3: CASSVSGRDEQFF; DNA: TGTGCCAGCAGCGTGTCGGGGAGAGATGAGCAGTTCTTC
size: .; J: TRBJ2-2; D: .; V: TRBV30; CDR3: CAWSADTGELFF; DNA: TGTGCCTGGAGTGCGGACACCGGGGAGCTGTTTTTT
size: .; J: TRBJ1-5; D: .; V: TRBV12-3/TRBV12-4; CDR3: CASTSGLNQPQHF; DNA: TGTGCCTCCACCTCGGGTTTGAATCAGCCCCAGCATTTT
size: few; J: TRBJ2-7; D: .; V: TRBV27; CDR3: CASSPPRPDYEQYF; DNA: TGTGCCAGCAGCCCGCCCCGACCGGATTACGAGCAGTACTTC
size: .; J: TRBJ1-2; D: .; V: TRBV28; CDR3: CASSPGQAHGYTF; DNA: TGTGCCAGCAGCCCCGGACAAGCTCACGGCTACACCTTC
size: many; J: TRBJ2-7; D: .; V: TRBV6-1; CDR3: CASSELAGGASLNEQYF; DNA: TGTGCCAGCAGTGAATTGGCAGGAGGCGCGTCCTTGAACGAGCAGTACTTC
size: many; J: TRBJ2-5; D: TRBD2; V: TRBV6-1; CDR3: CASSVIGAGSQETQYF; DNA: TGTGCCAGCAGTGTGATTGGAGCGGGGTCACAAGAGACCCAGTACTTC
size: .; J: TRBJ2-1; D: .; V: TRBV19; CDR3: CASSSNTYNEQFF; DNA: TGTGCCAGTAGTTCCAACACCTACAATGAGCAGTTCTTC
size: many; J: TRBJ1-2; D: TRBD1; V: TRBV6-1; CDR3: CASSLTPGQGVYGYTF; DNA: TGTGCCAGCAGTCTAACACCGGGACAGGGGGTCTATGGCTACACCTTC
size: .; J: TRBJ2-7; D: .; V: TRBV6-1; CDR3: CASRTAGDPAYEQYF; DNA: TGTGCCAGCAGAACCGCAGGGGATCCCGCCTACGAGCAGTACTTC
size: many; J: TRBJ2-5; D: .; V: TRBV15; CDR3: CATSRTGQETQYF; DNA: TGTGCCACCAGCCGTACAGGACAAGAGACCCAGTACTTC
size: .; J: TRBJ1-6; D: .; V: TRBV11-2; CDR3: CASSLLRNSPLHF; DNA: TGTGCCAGCAGCTTGCTACGTAATTCACCCCTCCACTTT
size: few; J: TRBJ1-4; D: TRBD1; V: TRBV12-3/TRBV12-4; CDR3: CTSSLRDRGGEKLFF; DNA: TGTACCAGCAGTTTAAGGGACAGGGGTGGTGAAAAACTGTTTTTT
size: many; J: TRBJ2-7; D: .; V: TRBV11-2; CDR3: CASSPGLTHEQYF; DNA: TGTGCCAGCAGCCCGGGTCTTACCCACGAGCAGTACTTC
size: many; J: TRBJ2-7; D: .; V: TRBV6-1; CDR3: CASSDPGDEQYF; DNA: TGTGCCAGCAGTGACCCAGGGGACGAGCAGTACTTC
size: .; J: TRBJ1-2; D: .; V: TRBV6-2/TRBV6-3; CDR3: CASSYTGRIISNYGYTF; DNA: TGTGCCAGCAGTTACACCGGGAGAATCATCTCTAACTATGGCTACACCTTC
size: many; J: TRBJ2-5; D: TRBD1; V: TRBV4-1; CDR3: CASSQDWGRGETQYF; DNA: TGCGCCAGCAGCCAAGATTGGGGCAGGGGGGAGACCCAGTACTTC
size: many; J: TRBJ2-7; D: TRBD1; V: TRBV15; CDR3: CATSREQGVHEQYF; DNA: TGTGCCACCAGCAGAGAACAGGGGGTACACGAGCAGTACTTC
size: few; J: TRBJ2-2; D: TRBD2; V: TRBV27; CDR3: CASSPTLLAANTGELFF; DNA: TGTGCCAGCAGTCCTACTTTGCTAGCGGCAAACACCGGGGAGCTGTTTTTT
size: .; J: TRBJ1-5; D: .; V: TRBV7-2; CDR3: CASRQEDQPQHF; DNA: TGTGCCAGTAGACAGGAGGATCAGCCCCAGCATTTT
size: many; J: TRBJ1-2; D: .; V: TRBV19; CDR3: CASSINREGDGYTF; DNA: TGTGCCAGTAGTATTAACAGGGAAGGAGATGGCTACACCTTC
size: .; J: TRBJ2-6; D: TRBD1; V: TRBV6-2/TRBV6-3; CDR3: CASARQGISPSGANVLTF; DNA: TGTGCCAGCGCTAGACAGGGGATTTCTCCTTCTGGGGCCAACGTCCTGACTTTC